Listed below are T cell receptor beta chains from one sample, sequenced in a study of T cells in Graves' hyperthyroidism and ophthalmopathy. TCRdb re-called the multiplex PCR reads through MiXCR, storing one row per CDR3 protein. This table has some 350,000 distinct CDR3 sequences, under 20% appearing once. The source material was blood. The source is a young woman with Graves' hyperthyroidism. The CDR3 runs from the conserved cysteine through the conserved F or W. The D gene is left open where the match is weak. Not every row has a clone size; where given, it reads once, few, many or a size class.

j_gene: TRBJ1-2
len: 13
d_gene: -
v_gene: TRBV7-3
abundance: many
CDR3nt: TGTGCCAGCGCACTTAGCGACGGCGGTGGCTACACCTTC
CDR3aa: CASALSDGGGYTF

j_gene: TRBJ1-2
len: 12
d_gene: -
v_gene: TRBV6-1
abundance: few
CDR3nt: TGTGCCAGCGCCCGGGTGGACTATGGCTACACCTTC
CDR3aa: CASARVDYGYTF

j_gene: TRBJ1-5
len: 15
d_gene: TRBD1
v_gene: TRBV4-1
abundance: many
CDR3nt: TGCGCCAGCAGCTCACAGGGGGCCCACAATCAGCCCCAGCATTTT
CDR3aa: CASSSQGAHNQPQHF

j_gene: TRBJ1-5
len: 13
d_gene: -
v_gene: TRBV6-1
abundance: many
CDR3nt: TGTGCCAGCAGTGCCAAGTACCTTGTCCCCCAGCATTTT
CDR3aa: CASSAKYLVPQHF

j_gene: TRBJ1-1
len: 14
d_gene: -
v_gene: TRBV7-9
abundance: many
CDR3nt: TGTGCCAGCAGCGAATCCGGTGGTGCCACTGAAGCTTTCTTT
CDR3aa: CASSESGGATEAFF

j_gene: TRBJ1-1
len: 16
d_gene: -
v_gene: TRBV7-2
abundance: many
CDR3nt: TGTGCCAGCAGCTCCCTTCTCTCTAAGGCGAACACTGAAGCTTTCTTT
CDR3aa: CASSSLLSKANTEAFF

j_gene: TRBJ2-6
len: 16
d_gene: TRBD1
v_gene: TRBV12-3/TRBV12-4
abundance: many
CDR3nt: TGTGCCAGCAGTTTCCAGGGGGCGGAAGGGGCCAACGTCCTGACTTTC
CDR3aa: CASSFQGAEGANVLTF

j_gene: TRBJ2-7
len: 15
d_gene: TRBD1
v_gene: TRBV6-1
abundance: many
CDR3nt: TGTGCCAGCAGTGAGGAGACAGGGTCGAGCTACGAGCAGTACTTC
CDR3aa: CASSEETGSSYEQYF

j_gene: TRBJ2-7
len: 15
d_gene: -
v_gene: TRBV19
abundance: -
CDR3nt: TGTGCCAGTAGTATAGCCGGAAGAAGCTCCTACGAGCAGTACTTC
CDR3aa: CASSIAGRSSYEQYF

j_gene: TRBJ2-5
len: 16
d_gene: TRBD1
v_gene: TRBV24-1
abundance: -
CDR3nt: TGTGCCACCAGTGAGTGGGGGACAGCAACTCAAGAGACCCAGTACTTC
CDR3aa: CATSEWGTATQETQYF

j_gene: TRBJ1-5
len: 16
d_gene: -
v_gene: TRBV2
abundance: -
CDR3nt: TGTGCCAGCAGGCGAGATTCCGGGACATTTAATCAGTCCCAGCATTTT
CDR3aa: CASRRDSGTFNQSQHF

j_gene: TRBJ1-2
len: 15
d_gene: TRBD1
v_gene: TRBV12-3/TRBV12-4
abundance: many
CDR3nt: TGTGCCAGCAGCAACAGGGGGATCTCGATTTATGGCTACACCTTC
CDR3aa: CASSNRGISIYGYTF

j_gene: TRBJ1-1
len: 11
d_gene: -
v_gene: TRBV2
abundance: many
CDR3nt: TGTGCCAGCAGTGAAGCACTTCGGACGGGCTTT
CDR3aa: CASSEALRTGF

j_gene: TRBJ2-7
len: 14
d_gene: TRBD2
v_gene: TRBV15
abundance: once
CDR3nt: TGTGCCACCAGCAGAGTGGGAGGGTACCACGAGCAGTACTTC
CDR3aa: CATSRVGGYHEQYF

j_gene: TRBJ2-5
len: 14
d_gene: -
v_gene: TRBV6-1
abundance: many
CDR3nt: TGTGCCAGCAGTGAACCGGGACCGATCGGGACCCAGTACTTC
CDR3aa: CASSEPGPIGTQYF

j_gene: TRBJ2-3
len: 14
d_gene: -
v_gene: TRBV6-1
abundance: -
CDR3nt: TGTGCCAGCAGTGAAGCAGGAACCACAGATACGCAGTATTTT
CDR3aa: CASSEAGTTDTQYF

j_gene: TRBJ2-7
len: 18
d_gene: TRBD1
v_gene: TRBV2
abundance: -
CDR3nt: TGTGCGAGCCGGCCCCTGCGCCCCTGGGACAGGGGGCGAGACGAGCAGTACTTC
CDR3aa: CASRPLRPWDRGRDEQYF

j_gene: TRBJ2-2
len: 12
d_gene: -
v_gene: TRBV24-1
abundance: many
CDR3nt: TGTGCCACCGGGGAGAACACCGGGGAGCTGTTTTTT
CDR3aa: CATGENTGELFF

j_gene: TRBJ2-2
len: 14
d_gene: -
v_gene: TRBV2
abundance: many
CDR3nt: TGTGCCAGCAGTGTTATCCAGAACACCGGGGAGCTGTTTTTT
CDR3aa: CASSVIQNTGELFF

j_gene: TRBJ2-7
len: 16
d_gene: -
v_gene: TRBV4-1
abundance: -
CDR3nt: TGCGCCAGCAGCCAAGGACAAGAAAATCTGGCCTACGAGCAGTACTTC
CDR3aa: CASSQGQENLAYEQYF

j_gene: TRBJ2-7
len: 15
d_gene: TRBD1
v_gene: TRBV5-1
abundance: many
CDR3nt: TGCGCCAGCAGCTTGGGCACAGGGGTTGCCTACGAGCAGTACTTC
CDR3aa: CASSLGTGVAYEQYF